This TCR beta chain was retrieved from a study of blood T cell repertoires in COVID-19 (dated by TCRdb to 2018 to 2020). About the study as a whole: Samples covering the acute and convalescent phases of COVID-19 were provided by collaborators in the United States, Italy and Spain. The dataset comprised deeply sampled blood TCRbeta repertoires from subjects exposed to, actively infected with, or recovered from COVID-19. The sample metadata nearly always contained a de-identified subject ID, COVID-19 status, age in years and sex. Samples came from the ongoing ImmuneRACE study (first 160 participants) plus 1,254 subjects from 6 global collaborators. The material from the prospective study consisted of cDNA or gDNA derived from T cells, B-cell-depleted T cells, or PBMCs. The repertoires were released in a freely available public database intended as a resource for research on the immune response to SARS-CoV-2. Where available, HLA class I and class II types were obtained from metadata supplied by the sample provider rather than from assay-based typing.

Looking up the germline V gene yields CDR1 MNHEY and CDR2 SVGAGI. V is cut by 6 bases and J by 6 bases, and the space between the germline ends is 16 bases. The CDR3, cysteine through phenylalanine, is 14 amino acids long. The sequence is cut down to CDR3 DNA, 42 bases in frame from base 1. Regarding this clone: The antigen it binds to is not known. No quality values exist for individual bases; no much larger clone is one base distant.

On the study overall, not on this receptor specifically: The quantity of clinical and demographic metadata differed by source and by participant and was supplied without curation.

Collaborating institutions collected whole blood in K2EDTA tubes following their own protocols. For TCRbeta analysis, collaborator samples were shipped as frozen whole blood, as isolated PBMCs, or as DNA extracted from either sample type. TCRbeta CDR3 regions were amplified from genomic DNA using the immunoSEQ Assay, a bias-controlled multiplex PCR. The authors' pipeline ran thus. The number of nucleated cells in each sample was estimated by amplification of reference gene primers within the assay. To quantify the absolute abundance of each unique TCRbeta CDR3 rearrangement, sequence reads were collapsed and filtered. For each sample, productive Simpson clonality was calculated as the square root of Simpson's diversity index across productive rearrangements. Not all clones reach the TCRdb copy of this immuneACCESS table, which keeps in-frame sequences only. Checked studies attribute under half of the gap to unresolved V genes and leave the rest unexplained. Clone size and the V and J calls come from that table; the DNA yielded D and trimming. For this sample the table gives about 140,000 clones, of which roughly 80% were detected only once. The ten largest clones capture 15% to 20% of the sample.

The source material was peripheral blood. This clonotype originated in a middle-aged man with acute or convalescent COVID-19. This chain is built from TRBV6-5 and TRBJ2-3, and perhaps TRBD2 as D gene, on 6 matching bases. The encoded CDR3 is CASRRDPGGDTQYF. The sequenced DNA: TGTGCCAGCAGGAGGGACCCTGGGGGGGATACGCAGTATTTT.